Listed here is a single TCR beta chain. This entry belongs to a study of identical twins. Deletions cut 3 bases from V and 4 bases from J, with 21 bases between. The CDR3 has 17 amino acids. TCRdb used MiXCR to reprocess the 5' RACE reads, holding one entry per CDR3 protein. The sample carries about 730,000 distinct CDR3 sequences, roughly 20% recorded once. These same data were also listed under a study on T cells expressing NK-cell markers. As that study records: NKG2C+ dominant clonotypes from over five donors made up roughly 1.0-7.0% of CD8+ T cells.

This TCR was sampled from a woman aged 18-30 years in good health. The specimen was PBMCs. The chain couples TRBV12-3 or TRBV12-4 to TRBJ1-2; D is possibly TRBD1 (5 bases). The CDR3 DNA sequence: TGTGCCAGCAGTTTGGGGACGGGGGAATACTCTAGCTATGGCTACACCTTC. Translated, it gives CASSLGTGEYSSYGYTF.